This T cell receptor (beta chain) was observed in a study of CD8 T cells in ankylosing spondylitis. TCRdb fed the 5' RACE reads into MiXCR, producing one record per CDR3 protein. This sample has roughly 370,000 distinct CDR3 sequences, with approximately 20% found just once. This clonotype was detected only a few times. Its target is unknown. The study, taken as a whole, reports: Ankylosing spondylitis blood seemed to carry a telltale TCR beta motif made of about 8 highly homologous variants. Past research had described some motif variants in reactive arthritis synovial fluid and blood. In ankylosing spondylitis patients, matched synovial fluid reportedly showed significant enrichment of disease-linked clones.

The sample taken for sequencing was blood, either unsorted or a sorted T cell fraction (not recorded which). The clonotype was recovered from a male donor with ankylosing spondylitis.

CDR3 loop: CASSSPGTSLEQYF. The CDR3 bases are TGTGCCAGCAGCTCTCCAGGGACTAGCTTGGAGCAGTACTTC. The chain joins TRBV7-9 to TRBJ2-7, with TRBD2 matching over 9 bases. The CDR3 runs 14 residues. CDR1 is SEHNR and CDR2 is FQNEAQ in the germline V gene (reference sequence). V shed 4 bases and J 7 bases; nucleotides not matched to a gene: 8.